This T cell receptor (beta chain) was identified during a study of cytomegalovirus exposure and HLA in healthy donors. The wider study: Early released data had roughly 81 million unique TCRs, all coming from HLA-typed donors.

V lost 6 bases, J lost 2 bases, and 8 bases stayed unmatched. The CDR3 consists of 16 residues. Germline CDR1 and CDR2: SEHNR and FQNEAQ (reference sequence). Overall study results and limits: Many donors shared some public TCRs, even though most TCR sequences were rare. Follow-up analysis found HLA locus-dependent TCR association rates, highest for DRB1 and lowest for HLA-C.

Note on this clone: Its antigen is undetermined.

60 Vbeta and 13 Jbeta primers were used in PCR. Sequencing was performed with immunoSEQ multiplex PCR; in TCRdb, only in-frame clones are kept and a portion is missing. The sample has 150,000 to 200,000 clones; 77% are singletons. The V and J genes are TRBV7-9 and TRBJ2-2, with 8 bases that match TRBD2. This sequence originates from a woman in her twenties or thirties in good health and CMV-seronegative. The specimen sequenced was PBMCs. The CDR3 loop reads CASRDTSGPNTGELFF. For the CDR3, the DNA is TGTGCCAGCAGGGATACTAGCGGTCCTAACACCGGGGAGCTGTTTTTT.